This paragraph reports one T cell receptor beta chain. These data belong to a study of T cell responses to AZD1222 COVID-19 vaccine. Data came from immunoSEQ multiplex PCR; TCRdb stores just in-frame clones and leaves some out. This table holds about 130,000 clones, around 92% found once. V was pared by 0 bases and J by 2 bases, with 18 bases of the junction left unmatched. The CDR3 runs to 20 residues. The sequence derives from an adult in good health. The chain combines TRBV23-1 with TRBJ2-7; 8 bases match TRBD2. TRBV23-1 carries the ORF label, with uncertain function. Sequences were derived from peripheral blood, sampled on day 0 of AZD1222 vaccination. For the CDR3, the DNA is TGCGCCAGCAGTCAATCGGATCGGCGGGGGGACCATTCGTTGACCTACGAGCAGTACTTC. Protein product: CASSQSDRRGDHSLTYEQYF.